This T cell receptor beta chain stems from a study of control samples from healthy donors and cancer patients. Per the germline V gene, CDR1 is LGHDT and CDR2 is YNNKEL (reference sequence). The V end lost 0 bases, the J end lost 2 bases, and 11 bases lay between the germline ends. The CDR3 extends over 15 amino acids. The table came from immunoSEQ multiplex PCR; TCRdb's copy has only in-frame clones and leaves some out. The table records 150,000 to 200,000 clones, around 92% of them present only once. The sequencing sample was made of blood. The TCR was taken from a woman aged 25 to 39 in good health. V is TRBV3-1 (or the pseudogene TRBV3-2) and J is TRBJ2-7; maybe TRBD1 (6 bases). Here the CDR3 reads CASSQDGTKTYEQYF. For the CDR3, the DNA is TGTGCCAGCAGCCAAGATGGGACAAAGACCTACGAGCAGTACTTC.